Presented here are 17 T cell receptor beta chains from one specimen sequenced in a study of human T cells and chemical hapten exposure. Time point reported: patch test 3, about 24 weeks after DPC sensitization. The treatment: therapeutic diphenylcyclopropenone sensitization with weekly scalp DPC. One entry per CDR3 protein, called by TCRdb with MiXCR from the RACE reads. The sample lists about 190,000 distinct CDR3 sequences, approximately 24% occurring once. The sequenced sample was whole blood, obtained in connection with sensitization to the hapten diphenylcyclopropenone (DPC). Receptors were obtained from a woman aged 40 to 50 with alopecia areata. Some clones in this sample may be carry-over from other donors' samples.

The sample holds many counts of this clonotype. The CDR3 DNA follows: TGTGCCAGCAGTGGGTTCAGCCAGGCCTCTGGAAACACCATATATTTT. The encoded protein is CASSGFSQASGNTIYF. The chain uses TRBV25-1 and TRBJ1-3, with no clear D. V was clipped by 4 bases and J by 0 bases, with 13 bases between them. The CDR3 extends over 16 amino acids. Germline V gene sequence: CDR1 MGHDK, CDR2 SYGVNS.

This clonotype was counted a few times. The chain employs TRBV6-6 and TRBJ1-5, with TRBD1 matching over 7 bases. CDR1 is MNHNY, CDR2 SVGAGI, per germline (reference sequence). V was clipped by 6 bases and J by 3 bases; unmatched bases: 8. The CDR3 totals 15 residues. The CDR3: CASRSLTGNNQPQHF. The CDR3 bases are TGTGCCAGCAGGTCCCTGACAGGGAACAATCAGCCCCAGCATTTT.

The genes are TRBV5-1 and TRBJ2-5; a possible D gene is TRBD2 (5 bases). This CDR3 is built from 16 residues. With 0 bases removed from V and 4 bases from J, the gap between germline ends came to 16 bases. The germline V gene has CDR1 SGHRS and CDR2 YFSETQ. CDR3 region: CASSLVVGEPGETQYF. In nucleotides, the CDR3 is TGCGCCAGCAGCTTGGTTGTGGGAGAGCCAGGAGAGACCCAGTACTTC.

The chain employs TRBV29-1 and TRBJ2-2; weak D call: TRBD1 (6 bases). The germline CDR1 and CDR2 sequences are SQVTM and ANQGSEA. CDR3 length: 17 amino acids. CDR3 loop: CRAEIAPYRDDTGELFF. The CDR3 DNA reads as TGCAGGGCTGAGATCGCCCCGTACAGGGATGACACCGGGGAGCTGTTTTTT.

In its sample, this clonotype was seen a few times. The rearrangement uses TRBV7-9 and TRBJ1-1; unclear D gene. Germline-derived CDR1 and CDR2 are SEHNR and FQNEAQ (reference sequence). Trimming took 0 bases from V and 10 from J, leaving 12 bases between them. This CDR3 spans 13 amino acids. The CDR3 coding sequence is TGTGCCAGCAGCTTAGCAACCATTCCCGGAGCTTTCTTT. Residues: CASSLATIPGAFF.

This clonotype was counted a few times. V and J are TRBV29-1 and TRBJ2-1; possible D gene TRBD2, 5 bases. The V end lost 7 bases, the J end lost 4 bases, and 14 bases lay between the germline ends. The CDR3 contains 13 residues. CDR1 and CDR2 (germline): SQVTM, ANQGSEA. The CDR3 sequence: CSDEGYMYNEQFF. The CDR3 DNA sequence: TGCAGCGATGAGGGATATATGTACAATGAGCAGTTCTTC.

The chain uses TRBV4-1 and TRBJ2-2; 7 bases align to TRBD2. The germline V gene has CDR1 MGHRA and CDR2 YSYEKL. V was clipped by 0 bases and J by 6 bases; unmatched bases: 4. CDR3 length: 15 amino acids. DNA of the CDR3: TGCGCCAGCAGCCAAGAATTCACTAGCGCCGGGGAGCTGTTTTTT. Protein sequence: CASSQEFTSAGELFF.

This clonotype was detected ten times or more. V gene TRBV13 combines with J gene TRBJ2-7; D ambiguous. This CDR3 is built from 11 residues. The V end was cut by 3 bases, the J end by 5 bases, with 5 bases between. The germline V gene encodes CDR1 PRHDT and CDR2 FYEKMQ (reference sequence). CDR3 protein: CASSLGHEQYF. DNA for the CDR3: TGTGCCAGCAGCTTGGGCCACGAGCAGTACTTC.

The CDR3 sequence is CATSDHTGTSFVGELFF. The CDR3 region has the DNA TGTGCCACCAGTGATCACACCGGGACTAGCTTTGTCGGGGAGCTGTTTTTT. This sequence joins TRBV24-1 and TRBJ2-2, with 9 bases fitting TRBD2. CDR1 and CDR2 (germline): KGHDR, SFDVKD. CDR3 size: 17 residues. Trimming cost V 3 bases and J 7 bases; bases outside gene matches: 11.

The chain recombines TRBV28 with TRBJ1-2; tentatively, D is TRBD1 (6 bases). V was shortened by 3 bases and J by 5 bases, with 13 bases between the two germline ends. Germline V lookup: CDR1 MDHEN, CDR2 SYDVKM. The CDR3 sequence is 14 residues long. The CDR3 DNA is TGTGCCAGCAGTTTGGACGGGGGCACATATGGCTACACCTTC. Translating gives CASSLDGGTYGYTF.

This clonotype was recorded a few times. J is TRBJ2-7 and V is TRBV7-2; D not resolved. The V gene's germline CDR1 is SGHTA and CDR2 FQGNSA. V was trimmed by 5 bases and J by 2 bases, leaving 13 bases between them. The CDR3 spans 14 residues. CDR3 sequence reads: CASSPHISPYEQYF. In DNA, the CDR3 is TGTGCCAGCAGCCCCCATATTAGTCCCTACGAGCAGTACTTC.

This clonotype has more than one count but fewer than ten. The V and J genes are TRBV28 and TRBJ2-4; 11 bases are a match to TRBD1. The CDR3 totals 17 residues. CDR1 and CDR2 from the germline V gene are MDHEN and SYDVKM. Trimming cost V 4 bases and J 5 bases; bases outside gene matches: 10. In DNA, the CDR3 is TGTGCCAGCAGTTCCCCACCGGGACAGGGGGGGGAAAACATTCAGTACTTC. Translated, it gives CASSSPPGQGGENIQYF.

V is TRBV28 and J is TRBJ1-1, with D maybe TRBD1 (6 bases). Deletions cut 5 bases from V and 4 bases from J, with 11 bases between. This CDR3 is built from 13 residues. Per the germline V gene, CDR1 is MDHEN and CDR2 is SYDVKM. The CDR3, as DNA: TGTGCCAGCAGTCCCGGGACACTCACTGAAGCTTTCTTT. Protein: CASSPGTLTEAFF.

The V call is TRBV29-1, the J call TRBJ2-1; D possibly corresponds to TRBD2 (5 bases). The germline gives CDR1 SQVTM, CDR2 ANQGSEA. The CDR3 length is 16 residues. V gave up 3 bases and J gave up 0 bases, with 15 bases separating them. The chain's CDR3 is CSVEVIKRSSYNEQFF. The CDR3 region has the DNA TGCAGCGTTGAGGTAATAAAGCGGAGCTCCTACAATGAGCAGTTCTTC.

The rearrangement joins TRBV20-1 to TRBJ1-5, with unresolved D. Trimming shortened V by 7 bases and J by 4 bases, and 35 bases separated the two germline ends. The CDR3 covers 20 residues. Looked up from germline, CDR1 is DFQATT and CDR2 is SNEGSKA (reference sequence). The CDR3, as DNA: TGCAGTGTCCCATCATCGAGGTCTTTAGGGAAGGCGGGCGGTAATCAGCCCCAGCATTTT. It is translated as CSVPSSRSLGKAGGNQPQHF.

This clonotype has only a few counts. The CDR3 sequence: CASSLVQGDEKLFF. In nucleotides, the CDR3 is TGTGCCAGCAGCTTGGTACAGGGGGATGAAAAACTGTTTTTT. The chain joins TRBV5-5 to TRBJ1-4; 8 bases fit TRBD1. V shed 0 bases and J 6 bases; nucleotides not matched to a gene: 1. Germline CDR1 and CDR2: SGHKS and YYEKEE (reference sequence). This CDR3 is 14 amino acids long.

The chain joins TRBV18 to TRBJ1-1; perhaps TRBD1 as D (5 bases). The ends were cut back, 3 bases at V and 1 base at J, with 9 bases in the middle. The V gene's germline CDR1 is KGHSH and CDR2 LQKENI. The CDR3 loop spans 14 amino acids. The CDR3 is CASSPGTENTEAFF. DNA of the CDR3: TGTGCCAGCTCACCTGGGACGGAGAACACTGAAGCTTTCTTT.